This T cell receptor (beta chain) was recorded in a study of blood T cell repertoires in COVID-19. Only in-frame clones appear in the TCRdb table, and some are missing; sequencing was by immunoSEQ multiplex PCR. The table has 110,000 or so clones, roughly 85% seen once. Germline V gene lookup returns CDR1 SGHAT and CDR2 FQNNGV. CDR3 size: 15 residues. V shed 3 bases, J shed 0 bases, and the junction held 2 bases outside the gene matches. Sequenced input: peripheral blood. The V gene is TRBV11-2, the J gene TRBJ1-1; 9 bases agree with TRBD1. This receptor was taken from a middle-aged man with acute or convalescent COVID-19. The CDR3 nucleotides read TGTGCCAGCAGCTTCACAGGGGGCCTGAACACTGAAGCTTTCTTT. This codes for CASSFTGGLNTEAFF.